The entry below gives a single T cell receptor (beta chain) sequence along with its context. Its antigen is as yet unknown. Primers included in the PCR were 60 Vbeta and 13 Jbeta primers. The assay was immunoSEQ multiplex PCR, and TCRdb's table has in-frame clones only and misses some. The sample yields 60,000 to 80,000 clones, approximately 60% seen once. This CDR3 spans 12 amino acids. The V end lost 3 bases, the J end lost 6 bases, and 8 bases lay between the germline ends. The germline gives CDR1 SGHVS, CDR2 FQNEAQ. The sample is drawn from a study of cytomegalovirus exposure and HLA in healthy donors. Study results and limitations: A later analysis showed HLA-associated TCR beta chains outstripping equally common others in clonal expansion. It was in a later analysis that TCR association rates were seen to vary by HLA locus, highest for DRB1 and lowest for HLA-C.

This sequence originates from a man aged 25 to 40 in good health and CMV-seronegative. Sequenced: PBMCs. This chain joins TRBV7-8 and TRBJ1-1; D is unresolved. Here the CDR3 DNA reads TGTGCCAGCAGCTTCGGGGTTGCTGAAGCTTTCTTT. Its protein product is CASSFGVAEAFF.